Detailed here is one T cell receptor beta chain. Its target is unknown. This entry comes from a study of T cells in localized non-small cell lung cancer. Study outcomes and limitations: Detection in adjacent lung was observed for a median roughly 57 of the top 100 tumor clones. Uninvolved adjacent lung showed the highest T cell clonality, exceeding tumor. An association was observed between higher blood T cell density and longer overall survival. Sequencing covered just one tumor region, so heterogeneity cannot be ruled out.

Sequenced by immunoSEQ multiplex PCR; TCRdb stores in-frame clones only, minus some. The repertoire holds 60,000 or so clones, roughly four fifths seen once, with roughly 4.8% in the top ten. Trimming left V 1 base short and J 2 bases short, with 17 bases between. CDR3 size: 17 residues. Germline loops: CDR1 LNHNV, CDR2 YYDKDF (reference sequence). This sequence joins TRBV15 and TRBJ1-2; D might be TRBD1 (6 bases). Sequenced here: PBMCs, sampled before any cancer treatment. This TCR was recovered from a man aged 40 to 75 with stage II lung adenocarcinoma. This chain's CDR3 is CATSRGGQLGMNYGYTF. The CDR3 coding sequence is TGTGCCACCAGCAGAGGGGGACAACTGGGAATGAACTATGGCTACACCTTC.